Following are 2 T cell receptor beta chains from one sample sequenced in a study of blood T cell repertoires in COVID-19. The repertoire was sequenced with immunoSEQ multiplex PCR; TCRdb's copy has only in-frame clones and lacks some. In the table there are fewer than 450,000 clones, approximately 89% of which are singletons. Source material: peripheral blood. The receptors here all came from a woman aged 45-65 years with COVID-19, enrolled during active disease.

V gene TRBV3-1 (or the pseudogene TRBV3-2) combines with J gene TRBJ2-3; TRBD1 might be the D (6 bases). Germline V gene lookup returns CDR1 LGHDT and CDR2 YNNKEL (reference sequence). The V end lost 0 bases, the J end lost 2 bases, and 15 bases lay between the germline ends. The CDR3 is made up of 17 amino acids. CDR3 residues: CASSQDIVRGFTDTQYF. The CDR3 DNA follows: TGTGCCAGCAGCCAAGATATTGTCAGGGGATTCACAGATACGCAGTATTTT.

This chain uses TRBV4-1 with TRBJ2-3; 14 bases are a match to TRBD2. In germline, CDR1 is MGHRA, CDR2 YSYEKL. The CDR3 is made up of 17 amino acids. The J segment lost 3 bases and the V segment lost 4 bases, leaving 6 bases of the junction unmatched. The CDR3 nucleotides are TGCGCCAGCAGCCTGACTAGCGGGGGGGCCTTAACAGATACGCAGTATTTT. The encoded protein is CASSLTSGGALTDTQYF.